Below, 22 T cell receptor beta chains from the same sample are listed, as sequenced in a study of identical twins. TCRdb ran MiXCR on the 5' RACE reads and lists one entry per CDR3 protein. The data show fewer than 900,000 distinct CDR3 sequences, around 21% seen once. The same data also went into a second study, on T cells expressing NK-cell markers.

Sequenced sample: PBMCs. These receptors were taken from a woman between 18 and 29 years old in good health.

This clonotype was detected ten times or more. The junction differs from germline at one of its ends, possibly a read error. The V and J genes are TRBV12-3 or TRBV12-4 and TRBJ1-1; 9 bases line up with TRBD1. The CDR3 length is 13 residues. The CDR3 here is CASSLVLQGAPLF. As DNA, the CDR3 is TGTGCCAGCAGTTTAGTTCTACAGGGGGCGCCGCTCTTT.

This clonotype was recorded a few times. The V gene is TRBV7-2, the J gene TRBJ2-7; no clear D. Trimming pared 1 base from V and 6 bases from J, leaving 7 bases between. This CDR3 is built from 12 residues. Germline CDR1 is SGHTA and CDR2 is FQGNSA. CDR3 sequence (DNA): TGTGCCAGCAGCTTAGTGTTCCGCGAGCAGTACTTC. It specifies CASSLVFREQYF.

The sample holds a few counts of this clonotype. The CDR3 DNA is TGCGCCAGCAGCCCGGACAGGGACATGGACGAGCAGTACTTC. Translation gives CASSPDRDMDEQYF. V gene TRBV5-1 combines with J gene TRBJ2-7; 8 bases match TRBD1. This CDR3 is 14 amino acids long. V gave up 4 bases and J gave up 5 bases; unmatched junction bases: 8. CDR1 SGHRS and CDR2 YFSETQ come from the germline V gene.

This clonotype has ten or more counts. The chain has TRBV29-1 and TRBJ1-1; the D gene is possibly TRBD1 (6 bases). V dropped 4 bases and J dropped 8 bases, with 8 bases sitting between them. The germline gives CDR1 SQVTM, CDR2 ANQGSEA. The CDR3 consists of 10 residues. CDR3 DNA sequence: TGCAGCGTTGTTAGGGGGGAAGCTTTCTTT. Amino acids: CSVVRGEAFF.

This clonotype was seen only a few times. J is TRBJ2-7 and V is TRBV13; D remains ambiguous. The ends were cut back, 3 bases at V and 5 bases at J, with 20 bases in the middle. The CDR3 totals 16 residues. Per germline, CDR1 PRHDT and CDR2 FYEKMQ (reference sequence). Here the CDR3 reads CASSLNVRWRSNEQYF. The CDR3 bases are TGTGCCAGCAGCTTGAATGTCCGTTGGAGAAGCAACGAGCAGTACTTC. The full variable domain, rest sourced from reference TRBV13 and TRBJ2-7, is AAGVIQSPRHLIKEKRETATLKCYPIPRHDTVYWYQQGPGQDPQFLISFYEKMQSDKGSIPDRFSAQQFSDYHSELNMSSLELGDSALYFCASSLNVRWRSNEQYFGPGTRLTVT.

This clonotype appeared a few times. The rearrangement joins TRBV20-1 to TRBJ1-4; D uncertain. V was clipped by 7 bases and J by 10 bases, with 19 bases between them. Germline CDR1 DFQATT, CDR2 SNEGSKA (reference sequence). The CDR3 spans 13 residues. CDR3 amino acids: CSVDPWAKGKLFF. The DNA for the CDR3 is TGCAGTGTAGACCCCTGGGCGAAGGGAAAACTGTTTTTT.

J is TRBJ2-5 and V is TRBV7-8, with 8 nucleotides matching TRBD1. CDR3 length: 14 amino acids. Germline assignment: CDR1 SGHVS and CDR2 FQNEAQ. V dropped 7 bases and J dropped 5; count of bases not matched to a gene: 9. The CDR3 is CASIPGTGWETQYF. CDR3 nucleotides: TGTGCCAGCATCCCCGGGACAGGTTGGGAGACCCAGTACTTC.

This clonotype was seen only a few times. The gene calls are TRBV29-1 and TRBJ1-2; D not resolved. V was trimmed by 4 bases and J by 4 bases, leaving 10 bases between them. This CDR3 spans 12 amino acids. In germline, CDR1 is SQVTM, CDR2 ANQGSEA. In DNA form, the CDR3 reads TGCAGCGTTGTCCAGACTTCCTATGGCTACACCTTC. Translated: CSVVQTSYGYTF.

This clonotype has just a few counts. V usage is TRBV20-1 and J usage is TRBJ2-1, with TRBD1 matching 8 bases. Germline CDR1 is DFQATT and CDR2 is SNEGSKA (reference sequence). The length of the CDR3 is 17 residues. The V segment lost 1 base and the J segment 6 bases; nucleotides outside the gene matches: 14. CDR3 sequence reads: CSARGPEPGQVFNEQFF. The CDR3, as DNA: TGCAGTGCTAGAGGCCCCGAGCCGGGACAGGTTTTCAATGAGCAGTTCTTC.

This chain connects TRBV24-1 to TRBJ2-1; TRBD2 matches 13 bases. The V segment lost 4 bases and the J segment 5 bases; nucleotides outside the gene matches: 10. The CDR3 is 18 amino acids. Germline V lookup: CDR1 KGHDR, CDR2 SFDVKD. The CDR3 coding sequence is TGTGCCACCAGTGAAGGGACTAGCGGGGATCCGCGTCACAATGAGCAGTTCTTC. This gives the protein CATSEGTSGDPRHNEQFF.

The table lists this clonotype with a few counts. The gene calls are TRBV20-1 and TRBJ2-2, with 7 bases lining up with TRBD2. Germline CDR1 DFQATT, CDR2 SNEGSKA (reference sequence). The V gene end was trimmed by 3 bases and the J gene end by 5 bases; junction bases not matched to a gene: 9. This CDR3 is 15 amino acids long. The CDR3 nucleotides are TGCAGTGCTAGGGGCGCGGCGGGAGTAACCGGGGAGCTGTTTTTT. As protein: CSARGAAGVTGELFF.

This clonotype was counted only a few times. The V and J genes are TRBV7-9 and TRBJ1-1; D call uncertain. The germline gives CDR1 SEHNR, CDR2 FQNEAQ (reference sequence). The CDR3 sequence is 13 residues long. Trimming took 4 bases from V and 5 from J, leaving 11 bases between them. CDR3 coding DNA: TGTGCCAGCAGCTCCAGCCCCCGGACTGAAGCTTTCTTT. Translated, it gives CASSSSPRTEAFF.

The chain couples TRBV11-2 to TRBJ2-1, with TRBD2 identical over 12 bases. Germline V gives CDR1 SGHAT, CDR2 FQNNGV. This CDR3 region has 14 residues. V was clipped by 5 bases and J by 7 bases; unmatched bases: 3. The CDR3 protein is CASSETSGRNEQFF. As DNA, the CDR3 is TGTGCCAGCAGCGAAACTAGCGGGAGGAATGAGCAGTTCTTC.

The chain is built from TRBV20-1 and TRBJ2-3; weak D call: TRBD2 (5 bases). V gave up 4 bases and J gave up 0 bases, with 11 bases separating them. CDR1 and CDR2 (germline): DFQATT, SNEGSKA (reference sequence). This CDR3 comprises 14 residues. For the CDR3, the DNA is TGCAGTGCTATTATAGCGACAAGCACAGATACGCAGTATTTT. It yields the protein CSAIIATSTDTQYF.

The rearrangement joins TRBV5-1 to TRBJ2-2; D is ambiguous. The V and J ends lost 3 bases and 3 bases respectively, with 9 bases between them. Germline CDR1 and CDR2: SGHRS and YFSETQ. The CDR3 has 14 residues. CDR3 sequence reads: CASSWYADTGELFF. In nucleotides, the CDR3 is TGCGCCAGCAGCTGGTATGCGGACACCGGGGAGCTGTTTTTT.

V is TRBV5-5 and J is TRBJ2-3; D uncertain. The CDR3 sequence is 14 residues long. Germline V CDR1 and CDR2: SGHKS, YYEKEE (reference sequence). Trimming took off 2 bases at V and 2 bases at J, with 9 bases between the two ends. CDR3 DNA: TGTGCCAGCAGCTTCTCCCCAAACACAGATACGCAGTATTTT. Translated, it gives CASSFSPNTDTQYF.

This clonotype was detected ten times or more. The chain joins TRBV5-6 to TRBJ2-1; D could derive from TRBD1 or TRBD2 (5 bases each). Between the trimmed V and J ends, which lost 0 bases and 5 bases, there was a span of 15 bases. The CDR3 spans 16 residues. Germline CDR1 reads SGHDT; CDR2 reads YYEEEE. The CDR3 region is CASSLVAGSIHNEQFF. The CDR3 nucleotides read TGTGCCAGCAGCTTGGTTGCAGGGAGCATCCACAATGAGCAGTTCTTC.

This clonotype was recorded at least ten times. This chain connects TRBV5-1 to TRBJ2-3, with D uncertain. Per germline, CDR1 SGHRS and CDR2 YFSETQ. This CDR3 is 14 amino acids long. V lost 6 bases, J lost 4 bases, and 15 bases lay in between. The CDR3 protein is CASTLIVGSDTQYF. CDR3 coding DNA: TGCGCCAGCACCCTAATAGTAGGGTCAGATACGCAGTATTTT.

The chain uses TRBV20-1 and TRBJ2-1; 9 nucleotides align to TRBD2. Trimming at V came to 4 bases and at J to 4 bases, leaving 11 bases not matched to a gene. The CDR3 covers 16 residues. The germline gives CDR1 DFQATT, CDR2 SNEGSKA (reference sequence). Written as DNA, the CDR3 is TGCAGTGCTAAAGGGATGCAGCGGGGGGCTTACAATGAGCAGTTCTTC. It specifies CSAKGMQRGAYNEQFF.

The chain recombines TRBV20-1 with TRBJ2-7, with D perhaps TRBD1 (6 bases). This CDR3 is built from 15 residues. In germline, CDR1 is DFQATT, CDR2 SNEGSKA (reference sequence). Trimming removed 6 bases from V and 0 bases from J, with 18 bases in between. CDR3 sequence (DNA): TGCAGTGCAACGATCCCCCAGGGGAGCTCCTACGAGCAGTACTTC. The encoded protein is CSATIPQGSSYEQYF.

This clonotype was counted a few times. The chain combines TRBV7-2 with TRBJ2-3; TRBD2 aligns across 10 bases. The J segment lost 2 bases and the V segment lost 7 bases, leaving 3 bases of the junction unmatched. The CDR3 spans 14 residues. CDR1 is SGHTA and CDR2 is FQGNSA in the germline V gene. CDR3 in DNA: TGTGCCAGCAAGCGGGGGGGGGACACAGATACGCAGTATTTT. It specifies CASKRGGDTDTQYF.

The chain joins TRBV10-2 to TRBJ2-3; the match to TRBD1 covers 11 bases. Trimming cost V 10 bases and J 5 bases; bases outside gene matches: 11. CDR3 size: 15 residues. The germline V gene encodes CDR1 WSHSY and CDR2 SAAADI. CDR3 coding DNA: TGCGCCATCATGGGAGGGGGACAGGGGGAAGATACGCAGTATTTT. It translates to CAIMGGGQGEDTQYF.